Below are 32 T cell receptor beta chains sequenced from a single sample in a study of T-cell reconstitution after alpha-beta-depleted transplantation in children. Preparation of the TCRbeta library involved a method that used unique molecular identifiers. TCRdb re-called the PCR reads with MiXCR, one entry per CDR3 protein. The sample lists 300,000 to 400,000 distinct CDR3 sequences, 23% occurring once. The sequences come from PBMCs, mostly from graft donor cells, collected 180 days after TCRalphabeta/CD19-depleted stem cell transplant. Receptors originate from a male patient aged 5 to 17 who had a stem cell transplant for acute lymphoblastic leukemia, so the T cells may come from the graft donor.

This clonotype was counted a few times. The rearrangement uses TRBV19 and TRBJ1-2; D remains unclear. This CDR3 spans 14 amino acids. Trimming removed 4 bases from V and 5 bases from J, with 14 bases in between. Looked up from germline, CDR1 is LNHDA and CDR2 is SQIVND (reference sequence). The CDR3 DNA is TGTGCCAGTAGTACCTCCTCCAGGCGGTATGGCTACACCTTC. It specifies CASSTSSRRYGYTF.

In this sample, this clonotype turned up a few times. The J gene is TRBJ2-7, the V gene TRBV9; D unresolved. Per germline, CDR1 SGDLS and CDR2 YYNGEE. V lost 4 bases, J lost 4 bases, and 12 bases lay in between. This CDR3 contains 13 residues. DNA of the CDR3: TGTGCCAGCAGCCAAACCCCAGAGTACGAGCAGTACTTC. Translation gives CASSQTPEYEQYF.

This clonotype was recorded a few times. The gene calls are TRBV2 and TRBJ1-3, with D unresolved. Germline CDR1 reads SNHLY; CDR2 reads FYNNEI. The CDR3 has 13 amino acids. Trimming cost V 6 bases and J 1 base, with 7 bases left between them. The CDR3 loop reads CASSGLSGNTIYF. For the CDR3, the DNA is TGTGCCAGCAGCGGGCTATCTGGAAACACCATATATTTT.

J is TRBJ2-7 and V is TRBV3-1, with 7 nucleotides matching TRBD1. Germline CDR1 reads LGHDT; CDR2 reads YNNKEL (reference sequence). After removal of 9 bases from V and 3 bases from J, the junction contained 11 bases not matched to a gene. The CDR3 runs to 14 residues. CDR3: CARSPDRPNYEQYF. For the CDR3, the DNA is TGTGCCAGATCCCCGGACAGGCCTAACTACGAGCAGTACTTC.

This clonotype was observed a few times. CDR3 protein: CSASSDPFQYF. The CDR3 DNA is TGCAGTGCTAGCAGTGACCCCTTTCAGTACTTC. The J gene is TRBJ2-7, the V gene TRBV20-1; D is unclear. Germline assignment: CDR1 DFQATT and CDR2 SNEGSKA (reference sequence). The V end lost 3 bases, the J end lost 10 bases, and 13 bases lay between the germline ends. CDR3 length equals 11 residues.

There are a few counts of this clonotype. This chain uses TRBV9 with TRBJ2-1; D is uncertain. The V and J ends lost 0 bases and 9 bases respectively, with 4 bases between them. CDR1 and CDR2 from the germline V gene are SGDLS and YYNGEE. The CDR3 is 11 amino acids. DNA of the CDR3: TGTGCCAGCAGCGTAGGTATTGAGCAGTTCTTC. It codes for CASSVGIEQFF. Full variable domain (rest looked up from reference TRBV9 and TRBJ2-1): DSGVTQTPKHLITATGQRVTLRCSPRSGDLSVYWYQQSLDQGLQFLIQYYNGEERAKGNILERFSAQQFPDLHSELNLSSLELGDSALYFCASSVGIEQFFGPGTRLTVL.

The chain recombines TRBV20-1 with TRBJ1-2, with D uncertain. This CDR3 is built from 13 residues. V was trimmed by 7 bases and J by 1 base, leaving 13 bases between them. Per germline, CDR1 DFQATT and CDR2 SNEGSKA (reference sequence). CDR3: CSGSPHFNYGYTF. The CDR3 region has the DNA TGCAGTGGATCCCCCCACTTTAACTATGGCTACACCTTC.

This clonotype was seen repeatedly, ten times or more. The chain couples TRBV4-2 to TRBJ1-1; D is perhaps TRBD1 (6 bases). The V end was cut by 6 bases, the J end by 2 bases, with 22 bases between. CDR3 size: 17 residues. Per germline, CDR1 LGHNA and CDR2 YNFKEQ. The CDR3 reads CASRLNTGPRKNTEAFF. The DNA for the CDR3 is TGTGCCAGCAGACTAAATACAGGGCCCCGCAAAAACACTGAAGCTTTCTTT.

The J gene is TRBJ2-4, the V gene TRBV7-2, with D perhaps TRBD1 (6 bases). Germline-derived CDR1 and CDR2 are SGHTA and FQGNSA. The CDR3 loop spans 15 amino acids. Trimming took 6 bases from V and 0 from J, leaving 12 bases between them. The CDR3: CASSYTGLAKNIQYF. Written as DNA, the CDR3 is TGTGCCAGCAGTTATACAGGGTTAGCCAAAAACATTCAGTACTTC.

This chain joins TRBV12-3 or TRBV12-4 and TRBJ2-2, with TRBD2 matching over 7 bases. This CDR3 is built from 16 residues. V trimming: 6 bases; J trimming: 0 bases; junction bases outside the gene matches: 7. The CDR3 spells CASRFTAGANTGELFF. The CDR3 DNA is TGTGCCAGCAGGTTCACGGCGGGGGCGAACACCGGGGAGCTGTTTTTT.

This clonotype was picked up a small number of times. CDR3 nucleotide sequence: TGCGCCAGCAGCTTCCCAGGGGGCTCCTACGAGCAGTACTTC. It codes for CASSFPGGSYEQYF. The chain recombines TRBV5-1 with TRBJ2-7, with 7 bases matching TRBD1. The J segment lost 0 bases and the V segment lost 2 bases, leaving 2 bases of the junction unmatched. Germline CDR1 reads SGHRS; CDR2 reads YFSETQ. The CDR3 is made up of 14 amino acids.

This clonotype came up a few times. The chain uses TRBV18 and TRBJ2-3; no firm D call. The CDR3 runs to 18 residues. V lost 1 base and J lost 0, with 17 bases in between. Germline V gene data show CDR1 as KGHSH and CDR2 as LQKENI. The CDR3 sequence: CASSPHSSAELSTDTQYF. In nucleotides, the CDR3 is TGTGCCAGCTCACCACACAGCTCGGCAGAACTGAGCACAGATACGCAGTATTTT.

This clonotype turned up a few times. This chain joins TRBV11-1 and TRBJ2-1; D is unresolved. The CDR3 consists of 14 residues. CDR1 SGHAT and CDR2 FQDESV come from the germline V gene (reference sequence). Trimming pared 2 bases from V and 3 bases from J, leaving 8 bases between. The CDR3 region has the DNA TGTGCCAGCAGCTTAATCCCAAACTACAATGAGCAGTTCTTC. As protein: CASSLIPNYNEQFF.

V gene TRBV2 combines with J gene TRBJ2-7, with 8 nucleotides matching TRBD1. Per the germline V gene, CDR1 is SNHLY and CDR2 is FYNNEI. The V and J ends lost 2 bases and 3 bases, in that order; junction bases with no gene match: 18. This CDR3 comprises 19 residues. The CDR3, as DNA: TGTGCCAGCAGTGAATATTGGGCAGGGGGCGCAGGAACCCGCTACGAGCAGTACTTC. Translated: CASSEYWAGGAGTRYEQYF.

A few counts support this clonotype. The V call is TRBV28, the J call TRBJ2-7; no reliable D call. Trimming cost V 2 bases and J 3 bases, with 5 bases left between them. The germline V gene encodes CDR1 MDHEN and CDR2 SYDVKM. The CDR3 has 12 residues. The CDR3 DNA sequence: TGTGCCAGCAGTTTACACCGCTACGAGCAGTACTTC. Amino acids: CASSLHRYEQYF.

The chain combines TRBV7-3 with TRBJ2-5; 9 nucleotides agree with TRBD2. Germline V gene lookup returns CDR1 SGHTA and CDR2 FQGTGA. Trimming cost V 5 bases and J 2 bases; bases outside gene matches: 18. CDR3 length: 19 residues. CDR3 in amino acids: CASSPRGPTGLAGQETQYF. In DNA form, the CDR3 reads TGTGCCAGCAGCCCGCGCGGGCCAACGGGGCTAGCGGGACAAGAGACCCAGTACTTC.

This clonotype was seen a handful of times. The J gene is TRBJ2-7, the V gene TRBV3-1; 8 nucleotides match TRBD2. The CDR3 totals 14 residues. Germline V gene data show CDR1 as LGHDT and CDR2 as YNNKEL (reference sequence). The junction had 11 bases not matched to a gene; V was cut back by 9 bases and J by 4 bases. The CDR3 spells CASRGGPVPYEQYF. DNA for the CDR3: TGTGCCAGTCGGGGGGGGCCCGTCCCATACGAGCAGTACTTC.

The chain uses TRBV7-9 and TRBJ2-7; D unclear. Germline CDR1 and CDR2: SEHNR and FQNEAQ (reference sequence). Trimming left V 3 bases short and J 0 bases short, with 18 bases between. The CDR3 spans 17 residues. CDR3 bases: TGTGCCAGCAGCTTGCAGTTGGTCTCCCCGGGCTCCTACGAGCAGTACTTC. It encodes CASSLQLVSPGSYEQYF.

V and J are TRBV6-5 and TRBJ1-3; no reliable D call. The CDR3 consists of 14 residues. Trimming left V 2 bases short and J 0 bases short, with 5 bases between. Germline V lookup: CDR1 MNHEY, CDR2 SVGAGI. CDR3 sequence (DNA): TGTGCCAGCAGTTACGCCAGCTCTGGAAACACCATATATTTT. As protein: CASSYASSGNTIYF.

This clonotype was detected a few times. The chain links TRBV27 to TRBJ2-3; D is ambiguous. Germline V gene lookup returns CDR1 MNHEY and CDR2 SMNVEV (reference sequence). Trimming removed 7 bases at V and 2 bases at J, with 13 bases between. This CDR3 has 14 amino acids. The CDR3 protein is CASTFVGTTDTQYF. Written as DNA, the CDR3 is TGTGCCAGCACCTTCGTAGGCACCACAGATACGCAGTATTTT.

V gene TRBV14 combines with J gene TRBJ1-2; D gene ambiguous. Germline values: CDR1 SGHDN, CDR2 FVKESK. CDR3 size: 14 residues. The V and J ends lost 1 base and 8 bases respectively, with 14 bases between them. CDR3 region: CASSQGPLGRGYTF. CDR3 coding DNA: TGTGCCAGCAGCCAAGGTCCACTGGGAAGAGGCTACACCTTC.

In its sample, this clonotype was seen a few times. The V gene is TRBV20-1, the J gene TRBJ1-1; no clear D gene. The CDR3 runs to 9 residues. V was shortened by 5 bases and J by 4 bases, with 2 bases between the two germline ends. Per the germline V gene, CDR1 is DFQATT and CDR2 is SNEGSKA (reference sequence). The CDR3 DNA is TGCAGTGCTTCCACTGAAGCTTTCTTT. Encoded protein: CSASTEAFF.

Ten or more counts support this clonotype. Here the CDR3 DNA reads TGTGCCAGCAGTTTAGGGGGACAATACACTGAAGCTTTCTTT. This encodes CASSLGGQYTEAFF. V gene TRBV12-3 or TRBV12-4 combines with J gene TRBJ1-1; possibly TRBD1 for D (6 bases). The V and J ends lost 1 base and 3 bases respectively, with 9 bases between them. This CDR3 region has 14 residues.

The rearrangement joins TRBV15 to TRBJ2-7; possibly TRBD2 for D (6 bases). CDR1 and CDR2 (germline): LNHNV, YYDKDF (reference sequence). CDR3 length: 13 residues. Trimming removed 5 bases at V and 1 base at J, with 9 bases between. The chain's CDR3 is CATSPGTSYEQYF. As DNA, the CDR3 is TGTGCCACCAGCCCCGGGACTTCCTACGAGCAGTACTTC.

The chain carries TRBV10-3 and TRBJ2-7; 9 nucleotides align to TRBD2. The trim removed 10 bases at V and 4 bases at J, leaving 14 bases unmatched. Germline-derived CDR1 and CDR2 are ENHRY and SYGVKD. The CDR3 extends over 15 amino acids. This chain's CDR3 is CATGFAGGLRYEQYF. CDR3 nucleotides: TGTGCCACAGGGTTTGCGGGAGGGCTCAGATACGAGCAGTACTTC.

The V gene is TRBV5-1, the J gene TRBJ1-2, with D unresolved. CDR3 length equals 12 residues. Trimming shortened V by 4 bases and J by 6 bases, and 10 bases separated the two germline ends. Germline V lookup: CDR1 SGHRS, CDR2 YFSETQ. Written as DNA, the CDR3 is TGCGCCAGCAGCGTCGGGAGCCATGGCTACACCTTC. It translates to CASSVGSHGYTF.

This clonotype was seen only a few times. The rearrangement links TRBV24-1 to TRBJ2-5; 7 bases line up with TRBD1. J gave up 5 bases and V 4 bases, and 6 bases lay outside the gene matches. Germline CDR1 is KGHDR and CDR2 is SFDVKD. This CDR3 has 14 residues. The CDR3 bases are TGTGCCACCAGTGACCCAACAGGGGCTGAGACCCAGTACTTC. This encodes CATSDPTGAETQYF.

This chain connects TRBV20-1 to TRBJ2-7, with 10 bases aligning to TRBD2. In germline, CDR1 is DFQATT, CDR2 SNEGSKA (reference sequence). The V gene end was trimmed by 0 bases and the J gene end by 7 bases; junction bases not matched to a gene: 3. This CDR3 region has 13 residues. CDR3 sequence (DNA): TGCAGTGCTAGAGACCGACTAGCGGGTGAGCAGTACTTC. Amino acid sequence: CSARDRLAGEQYF.

The chain carries TRBV15 and TRBJ2-3, with D tentatively TRBD2 (5 bases). The germline V gene encodes CDR1 LNHNV and CDR2 YYDKDF (reference sequence). The CDR3 extends over 13 amino acids. The germline V and J ends were trimmed by 6 bases and 6 bases, with 13 bases remaining between them. CDR3 region: CATSGNPGDTQYF. CDR3 sequence (DNA): TGTGCCACCAGTGGTAACCCGGGGGATACGCAGTATTTT.

CDR3 bases: TGTGCCAGCAGCTTAAATTCACAATATGGCTACACCTTC. This translates into CASSLNSQYGYTF. The gene calls are TRBV7-8 and TRBJ1-2; D call uncertain. The CDR3 is 13 amino acids. Germline-derived CDR1 and CDR2 are SGHVS and FQNEAQ. Between the trimmed V and J ends, which lost 2 bases and 5 bases, there was a span of 9 bases.

This clonotype was detected ten times or more. The chain links TRBV7-6 to TRBJ2-7; no definite D call. This CDR3 comprises 14 residues. Germline-derived CDR1 and CDR2 are SGHVS and FNYEAQ. V lost 5 bases and J lost 0, with 11 bases in between. The CDR3 sequence: CASSPRVVSYEQYF. CDR3 nucleotide sequence: TGTGCCAGCAGCCCCCGGGTAGTCTCCTACGAGCAGTACTTC.

The chain has TRBV19 and TRBJ2-3; D gene ambiguous. Trimming took 2 bases from V and 11 from J, leaving 11 bases between them. The germline V gene encodes CDR1 LNHDA and CDR2 SQIVND (reference sequence). The CDR3 runs to 12 residues. This chain's CDR3 is CASSIRVTEQYF. CDR3 DNA sequence: TGTGCCAGTAGTATAAGAGTTACGGAGCAGTATTTT.